The sample holds many counts of the clone carrying this TCR beta chain. Its antigen remains unidentified. These data belong to a study of T cells in Graves' hyperthyroidism and ophthalmopathy. Study as a whole: The blood sample was taken at first diagnosis, before treatment began.

Diagnoses were made from clinical symptoms, serum measures (thyroxine and TRAb), thyroid ultrasound and orbital computed tomography. Whole-study findings and limits: Using 13 V-J features, a model discriminated ophthalmopathy from stable hyperthyroidism. Most thyroid clonotypes expanded above 0.001 were also detected in blood.

Amplification yielded TCR beta CDR3 regions, with RNA transcripts as the source. The primer set for the first-round RT-PCR of the TCR CDR3 was HTBI. One entry per CDR3 protein, called by TCRdb with MiXCR from the multiplex PCR reads. The sample carries some 350,000 distinct CDR3 sequences, approximately 13% recorded once. J lost 5 bases, V lost 4 bases, and 3 bases had no gene match. In germline, CDR1 is MNHNS, CDR2 SASEGT. The CDR3 is 13 amino acids. Sequenced sample: blood. This sequence joins TRBV6-1 and TRBJ1-2, with 8 bases that match TRBD1. This clonotype originated in a woman aged 35 to 49 with Graves' ophthalmopathy. The CDR3 region is CASSAGGSYGYTF. In DNA form, the CDR3 reads TGTGCCAGCAGTGCAGGGGGCAGTTATGGCTACACCTTC.